This TCR beta chain came from a study of CD8 T cells in Susac syndrome. Random hexamers served to reverse transcribe roughly 0.5 to 1 ug RNA. TCRdb itself ran the immunoSEQ multiplex PCR reads through MiXCR, one entry per CDR3 protein. In the table there are fewer than 150,000 distinct CDR3 sequences, approximately 95% of which are singletons. The V gene's germline CDR1 is SEHNR and CDR2 FQNEAQ (reference sequence). The V segment lost 4 bases and the J segment 5 bases; nucleotides outside the gene matches: 10. The CDR3 extends over 15 amino acids. This chain links TRBV7-9 with TRBJ1-2, with 7 bases fitting TRBD1. The sequenced material came from CD8+ T cells from PBMCs. This receptor was taken from a human donor with Susac syndrome. The CDR3 here is CASSSDRELRYGYTF. DNA of the CDR3: TGTGCCAGCAGCTCAGACAGGGAACTTCGGTATGGCTACACCTTC.